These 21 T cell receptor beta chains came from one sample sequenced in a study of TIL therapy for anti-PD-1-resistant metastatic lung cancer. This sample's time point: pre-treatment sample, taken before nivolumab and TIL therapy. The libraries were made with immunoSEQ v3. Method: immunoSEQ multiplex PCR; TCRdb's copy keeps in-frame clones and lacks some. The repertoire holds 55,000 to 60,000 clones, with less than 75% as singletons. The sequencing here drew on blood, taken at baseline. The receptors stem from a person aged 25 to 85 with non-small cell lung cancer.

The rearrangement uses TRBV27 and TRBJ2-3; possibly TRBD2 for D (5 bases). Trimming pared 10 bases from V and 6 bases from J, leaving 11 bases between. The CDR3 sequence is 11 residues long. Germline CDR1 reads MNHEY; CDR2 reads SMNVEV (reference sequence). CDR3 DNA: TGTGCCACCACGGGATACGATACGCAGTATTTT. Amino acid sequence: CATTGYDTQYF.

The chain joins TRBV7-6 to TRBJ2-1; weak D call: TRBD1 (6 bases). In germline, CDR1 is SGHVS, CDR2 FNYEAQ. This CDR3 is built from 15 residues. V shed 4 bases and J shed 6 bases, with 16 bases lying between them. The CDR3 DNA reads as TGTGCCAGCAGCTCACAGGGCTTCGGCGGCAATGAGCAGTTCTTC. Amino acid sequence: CASSSQGFGGNEQFF.

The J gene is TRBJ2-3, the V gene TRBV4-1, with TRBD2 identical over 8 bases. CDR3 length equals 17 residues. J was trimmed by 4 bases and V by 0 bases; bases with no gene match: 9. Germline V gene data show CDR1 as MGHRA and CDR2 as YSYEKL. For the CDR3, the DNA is TGCGCCAGCAGCCAAGAGGGCGTGGCGGGGGGCGCAGATACGCAGTATTTT. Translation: CASSQEGVAGGADTQYF.

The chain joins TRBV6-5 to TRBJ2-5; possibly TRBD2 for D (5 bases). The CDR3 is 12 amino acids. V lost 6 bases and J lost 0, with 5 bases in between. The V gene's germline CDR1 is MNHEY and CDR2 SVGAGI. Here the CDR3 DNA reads TGTGCCAGCAGGGACTACCAAGAGACCCAGTACTTC. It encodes CASRDYQETQYF.

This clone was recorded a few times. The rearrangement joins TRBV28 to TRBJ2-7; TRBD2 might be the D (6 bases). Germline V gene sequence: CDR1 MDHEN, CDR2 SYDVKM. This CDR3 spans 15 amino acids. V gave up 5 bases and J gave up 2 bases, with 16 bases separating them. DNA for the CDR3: TGTGCCAGCAGTCCTTATAGCGGAGGGGCCTACGAGCAGTACTTC. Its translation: CASSPYSGGAYEQYF.

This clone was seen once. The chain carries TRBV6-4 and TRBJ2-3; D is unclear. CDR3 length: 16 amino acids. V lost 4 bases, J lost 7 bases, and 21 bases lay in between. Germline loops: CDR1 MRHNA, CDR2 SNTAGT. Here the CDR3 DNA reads TGTGCCAGCAGTGTAGGTTTCCAGACCTACACTAATACGCAGTATTTT. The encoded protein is CASSVGFQTYTNTQYF.

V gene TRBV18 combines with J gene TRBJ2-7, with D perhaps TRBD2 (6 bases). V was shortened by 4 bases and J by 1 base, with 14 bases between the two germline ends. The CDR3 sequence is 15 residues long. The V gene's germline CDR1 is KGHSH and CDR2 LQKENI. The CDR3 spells CASSRVTGTSYEQYF. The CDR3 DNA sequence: TGTGCCAGCTCACGTGTAACTGGGACTTCCTACGAGCAGTACTTC.

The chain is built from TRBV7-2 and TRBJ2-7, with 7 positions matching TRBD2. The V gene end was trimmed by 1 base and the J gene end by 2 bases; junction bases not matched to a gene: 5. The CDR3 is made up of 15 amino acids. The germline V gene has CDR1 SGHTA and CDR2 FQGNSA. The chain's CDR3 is CASSLGASGPYEQYF. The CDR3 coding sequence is TGTGCCAGCAGCTTAGGCGCTAGCGGCCCCTACGAGCAGTACTTC.

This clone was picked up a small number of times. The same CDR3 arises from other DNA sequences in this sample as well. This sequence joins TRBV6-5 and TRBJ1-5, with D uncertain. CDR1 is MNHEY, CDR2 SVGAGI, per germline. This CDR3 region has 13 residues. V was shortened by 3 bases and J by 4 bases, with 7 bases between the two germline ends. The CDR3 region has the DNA TGTGCCAGCAGTTATCGAGGGAATCAGCCCCAGCATTTT. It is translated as CASSYRGNQPQHF.

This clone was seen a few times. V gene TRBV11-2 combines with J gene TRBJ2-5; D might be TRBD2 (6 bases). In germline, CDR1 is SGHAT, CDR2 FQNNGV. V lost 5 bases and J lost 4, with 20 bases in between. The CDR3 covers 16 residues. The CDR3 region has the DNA TGTGCCAGCAGCCCGCGACTAGAATCCGAGGGAGAGACCCAGTACTTC. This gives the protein CASSPRLESEGETQYF.

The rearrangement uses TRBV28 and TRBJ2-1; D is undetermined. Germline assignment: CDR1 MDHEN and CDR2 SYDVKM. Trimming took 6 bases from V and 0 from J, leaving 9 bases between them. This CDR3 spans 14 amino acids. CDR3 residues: CASRLRPSYNEQFF. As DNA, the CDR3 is TGTGCCAGCAGGCTACGGCCCTCCTACAATGAGCAGTTCTTC.

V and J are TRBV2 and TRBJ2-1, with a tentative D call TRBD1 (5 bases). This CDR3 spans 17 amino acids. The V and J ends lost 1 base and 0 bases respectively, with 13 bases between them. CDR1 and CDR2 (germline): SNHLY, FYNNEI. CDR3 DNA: TGTGCCAGCAGTGAAGTGGTACAGGCGAGCTCCTACAATGAGCAGTTCTTC. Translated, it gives CASSEVVQASSYNEQFF.

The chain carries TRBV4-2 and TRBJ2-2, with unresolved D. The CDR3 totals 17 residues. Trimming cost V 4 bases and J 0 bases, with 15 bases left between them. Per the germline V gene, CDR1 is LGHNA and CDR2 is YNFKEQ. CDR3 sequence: CASSPPYGPSNTGELFF. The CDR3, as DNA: TGTGCCAGCAGCCCCCCGTATGGACCTTCGAACACCGGGGAGCTGTTTTTT.

CDR3 in DNA: TGTGCCAGCAGTTTAATCGTCAGGGGGCAACACGAGCAGTACTTC. Its protein product is CASSLIVRGQHEQYF. The chain links TRBV27 to TRBJ2-7, with 8 nucleotides matching TRBD1. The germline gives CDR1 MNHEY, CDR2 SMNVEV (reference sequence). The CDR3 length is 15 residues. The V gene end was trimmed by 2 bases and the J gene end by 5 bases; junction bases not matched to a gene: 8.

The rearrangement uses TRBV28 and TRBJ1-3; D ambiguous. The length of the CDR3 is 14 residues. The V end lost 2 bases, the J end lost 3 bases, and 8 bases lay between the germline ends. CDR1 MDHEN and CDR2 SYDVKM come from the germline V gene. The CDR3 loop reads CASSLGQLGNTIYF. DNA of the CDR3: TGTGCCAGCAGTTTAGGGCAGCTTGGAAACACCATATATTTT.

CDR3 protein: CASRMTSGVTTGELFF. The DNA for the CDR3 is TGCGCCAGCAGAATGACTAGCGGGGTAACTACCGGGGAGCTGTTTTTT. The rearrangement uses TRBV10-2 and TRBJ2-2; 11 nucleotides line up with TRBD2. V shed 6 bases and J 5 bases; nucleotides not matched to a gene: 8. The CDR3 consists of 16 residues. Germline V gives CDR1 WSHSY, CDR2 SAAADI.

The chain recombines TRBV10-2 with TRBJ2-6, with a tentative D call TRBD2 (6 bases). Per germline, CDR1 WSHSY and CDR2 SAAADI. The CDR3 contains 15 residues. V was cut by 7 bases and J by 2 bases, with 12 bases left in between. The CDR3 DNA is TGCGCCAGCACCGAGGGAGGAGCTGGGGCCAACGTCCTGACTTTC. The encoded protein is CASTEGGAGANVLTF.

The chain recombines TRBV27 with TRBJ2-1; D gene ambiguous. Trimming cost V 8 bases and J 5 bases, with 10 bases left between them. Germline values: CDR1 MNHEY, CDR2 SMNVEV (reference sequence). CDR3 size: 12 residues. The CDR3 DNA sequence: TGTGCCAGCCGTACCCTCAACAATGAGCAGTTCTTC. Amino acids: CASRTLNNEQFF.

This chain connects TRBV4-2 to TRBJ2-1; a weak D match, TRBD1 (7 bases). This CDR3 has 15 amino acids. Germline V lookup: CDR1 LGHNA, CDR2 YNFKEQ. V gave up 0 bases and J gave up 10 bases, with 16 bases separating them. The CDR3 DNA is TGTGCCAGCAGCCAAGATCTTGGAGGGGGCGGCGAGCAGTTCTTC. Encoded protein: CASSQDLGGGGEQFF.

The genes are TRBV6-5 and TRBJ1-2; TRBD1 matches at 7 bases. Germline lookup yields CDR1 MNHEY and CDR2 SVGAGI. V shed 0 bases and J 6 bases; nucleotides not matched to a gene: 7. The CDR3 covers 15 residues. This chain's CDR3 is CASSYSPQGRDGYTF. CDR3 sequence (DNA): TGTGCCAGCAGTTACTCTCCACAGGGGAGGGATGGCTACACCTTC.

The CDR3 loop is CASGSGSYEQYF. As DNA, the CDR3 is TGTGCCAGCGGTAGCGGCTCCTACGAGCAGTACTTC. The chain employs TRBV7-9 and TRBJ2-7; TRBD2 might be the D (6 bases). Per the germline V gene, CDR1 is SEHNR and CDR2 is FQNEAQ (reference sequence). With 8 bases removed from V and 0 bases from J, the gap between germline ends came to 8 bases. The CDR3 has 12 amino acids.